Listed below are T cell receptor beta chains from one sample, sequenced in a study of blood T cells in healthy people across ages. From the 5' RACE reads, TCRdb called clonotypes with MiXCR, one entry per CDR3 protein. The top ten clones hold about 16% of a sample with approximately 700,000 distinct CDR3 sequences, around 32% of them seen once. The sample was blood. The receptors come from an elderly woman in good health. CDR3s include the opening cysteine and the closing phenylalanine or tryptophan. The D gene is left open where the match is weak. A row's size may be missing; if present it is once, few, many or a size class.

v_call,clone_size,d_call,j_call,cdr3_nt,cdr3_aa
TRBV24-1,many,-,TRBJ2-1,TGTGCCACCAGTGATTTGGGCAGGGGAATCCTGAATGAGCAGTTCTTC,CATSDLGRGILNEQFF
TRBV10-3,many,TRBD1,TRBJ2-1,TGTGCCATCAAACCCGGGACAGATGGGAATGAGCAGTTCTTC,CAIKPGTDGNEQFF
TRBV28,many,-,TRBJ2-4,TGTGCCAGCAGCCGCCGGGGGGCCATTGGAAACATTCAGTACTTC,CASSRRGAIGNIQYF
TRBV7-8,many,TRBD1,TRBJ2-5,TGTGCCAGCAGCTTGAGACAGGGTCGGGGAGAGACCCAGTACTTC,CASSLRQGRGETQYF
TRBV20-1,few,TRBD1,TRBJ1-5,TGCAGTGCTTCGATCGACAGGGGGCGAGTTAATCAGCCCCAGCATTTT,CSASIDRGRVNQPQHF
TRBV28,few,-,TRBJ1-2,TGTGCCAGCAGTTCAGGAGCCAACTTGAACTATGGCTACACCTTC,CASSSGANLNYGYTF
TRBV5-8,many,TRBD1,TRBJ2-6,TGTGCCAGCAGCTTGTGGGGACAGGGAACCGGGGCCAACGTCCTGACTTTC,CASSLWGQGTGANVLTF
TRBV9,-,-,TRBJ2-3,TGTGCCAGCAGCGTCCCCGGCTACACAGATACGCAGTATTTT,CASSVPGYTDTQYF
TRBV27,many,TRBD1,TRBJ1-6,TGTGCCAGCAGTTTCTATCGGGGACAGGGGTTAGGATCACCCCTCCACTTT,CASSFYRGQGLGSPLHF
TRBV20-1,-,TRBD1,TRBJ1-2,TGCAGTGCTAGTAAAGGCGTGGGACAGGGGGAATCTGGGGGCTACACCTTC,CSASKGVGQGESGGYTF
TRBV11-1,many,-,TRBJ2-5,TGTGCCAGCAGCTTCGATCGGAAAAGCCAAGAGACCCAGTACTTC,CASSFDRKSQETQYF
TRBV20-1,-,TRBD2,TRBJ2-5,TGCAGTGCTAGGACGGGGGGGCCGGAGACCCAGTACTTC,CSARTGGPETQYF
TRBV6-1,-,TRBD1,TRBJ1-5,TGTGCCAGCAGTCGGGGACAGGGGGGAATGCCCCAGCATTTT,CASSRGQGGMPQHF
TRBV19,few,-,TRBJ1-6,TGTGCCAGTAGCTCGCTTGAGGGCACCTATAATTCACCCCTCCACTTT,CASSSLEGTYNSPLHF
TRBV7-2,once,-,TRBJ1-3,TGTGCCAGCAGCTTTTTCGGGGCGAGAAACACCATATATTTT,CASSFFGARNTIYF
TRBV5-1,few,TRBD1,TRBJ1-5,TGCGCCAGCAGCTTGGATGGGGCGAGACAGGGATCCCAGCATTTT,CASSLDGARQGSQHF
TRBV2,many,-,TRBJ2-7,TGTGCCAGCAGCCTCCGGGCCCCGGGGTGGGAGCAGTACTTC,CASSLRAPGWEQYF
TRBV25-1,many,TRBD2,TRBJ2-5,TGTGCCAGCAGTGAGGGGGTAGCGGGGCCCCAAGAGACCCAGTACTTC,CASSEGVAGPQETQYF
TRBV7-2,once,-,TRBJ2-3,TGTGCCAGCAGCCTATTGCAGGATACGCAGTATTTT,CASSLLQDTQYF
TRBV5-1,-,-,TRBJ2-1,TGCGCCAGCAGCTTGACTACGGGGAATGAGCAGTTCTTC,CASSLTTGNEQFF
TRBV7-9,few,-,TRBJ1-1,TGTGCCAGCAGCTTTCAGAGTAACACTGAAGCTTTCTTT,CASSFQSNTEAFF
TRBV15,many,-,TRBJ1-2,TGTGCCACCAGCGCACAAGAAACAGGAACTGGCTACACCTTC,CATSAQETGTGYTF
TRBV4-1,once,-,TRBJ1-2,TGCGCCAGCAGCCGGACTCAGGGTGAAAGCTATGGCTACACCTTC,CASSRTQGESYGYTF
TRBV7-2,many,TRBD1,TRBJ1-4,TGTGCCAGCAGCTGGACAGGGGGCTCTGAAAAACTGTTTTTT,CASSWTGGSEKLFF
TRBV20-1,many,TRBD2,TRBJ2-1,TGCAGTACTCCGGGGTCTAGCGGGGGGTACCGCTCCTACAATGAGCAGTTCTTC,CSTPGSSGGYRSYNEQFF
TRBV11-2,few,-,TRBJ1-3,TGTGCCAGCACCACCCCCCAGGGGCTCGGAAACACCATATATTTT,CASTTPQGLGNTIYF
TRBV11-2,many,-,TRBJ2-1,TGTGCCAGCAGCTGGTCGTCAGGGGGGGCCTACAATGAGCAGTTCTTC,CASSWSSGGAYNEQFF
TRBV6-5,many,TRBD2,TRBJ2-3,TGTGCCAGCAGTTACTTAGCGGGGCCCACAGATACGCAGTATTTT,CASSYLAGPTDTQYF
TRBV2,-,TRBD1,TRBJ1-2,TGTGCCAGCAGGGACAGGGAGGCCGGCGGCTACACCTTC,CASRDREAGGYTF
TRBV6-5,many,-,TRBJ2-4,TGTGCCAGCACAGACACAGGAGGGGCCAAAAACATTCAGTACTTC,CASTDTGGAKNIQYF
TRBV12-3/TRBV12-4,-,TRBD1,TRBJ2-1,TGTGCCAGCAGATACCGGGACAGGCGAAGCAATGAGCAGTTCTTC,CASRYRDRRSNEQFF
TRBV3-1,-,-,TRBJ2-7,TGTGCCAGCAGCCAAGCTGGGAGAAGCTCCTACGAGCAGTACTTC,CASSQAGRSSYEQYF
TRBV2,once,-,TRBJ1-2,TGTGCCAGCAGCTCATGGACTGAATCGGGCTACACCTTC,CASSSWTESGYTF
TRBV4-1,-,TRBD1,TRBJ2-5,TGCGCCAGCAGCCAACCTCGGGACAGGCAAGAGACCCAGTACTTC,CASSQPRDRQETQYF
TRBV7-2,-,TRBD1,TRBJ2-5,TGTGCCAGCAGCTTAGTGAGGACAGGGTGTGGGGAGCAGTACTTC,CASSLVRTGCGEQYF
TRBV7-3,once,-,TRBJ1-1,TGTGCCAGCAGCTTACGGGGGATGAACTCTGAAGCTTTCTTT,CASSLRGMNSEAFF
TRBV20-1,many,-,TRBJ2-3,TGCAGTGCTCCAAAACAGGGTTTAGATACGCAGTATTTT,CSAPKQGLDTQYF
TRBV9,-,-,TRBJ2-3,TGTGCCAGCAGCGCTACTACCCCCGGGACGGCGCAGTATTTT,CASSATTPGTAQYF
TRBV6-6,once,-,TRBJ1-1,TGTGCCAGCAGTTATGGTCAAAGGGGGACGGTCGCCGCTGAAGCTTTCTTT,CASSYGQRGTVAAEAFF
TRBV15,-,-,TRBJ2-5,TGTGCCACCAGCAGAGATGCCAAAGAGACCCAGTACTTC,CATSRDAKETQYF
TRBV6-2/TRBV6-3,-,-,TRBJ1-2,TGTGCCAGCACCTACTACCTGACAGAAAAATCTAACTATGGCTACACCTTC,CASTYYLTEKSNYGYTF
TRBV5-1,many,TRBD1,TRBJ2-4,TGCGCCAGCAGCTTGTCCCGGGACAGGGCCAAAAACATTCAGTACTTC,CASSLSRDRAKNIQYF
TRBV20-1,-,TRBD2,TRBJ2-7,TGCAGCGGGAGGGGTGAAGTAGCGGGAACGTACGAGCAGTACTTC,CSGRGEVAGTYEQYF
TRBV20-1,once,-,TRBJ2-5,TGCAGTGCTAGAGGTCAGGGGATTGAGACCCAGTACTTC,CSARGQGIETQYF
TRBV25-1,-,-,TRBJ1-1,TGTGCCAGCAGTGCAAAAGGGGACACTGAAGCTTTCTTT,CASSAKGDTEAFF
TRBV7-7,-,TRBD1,TRBJ2-1,TGTGCCAGCAGCCCAATCGGAAGAACAGGGGGCAAGTTCTTC,CASSPIGRTGGKFF
TRBV4-3,-,TRBD1,TRBJ1-5,TGCGCCAGCAGCCAAGTTCCCGGACAGGGGCCGAATCAGCCCCAGCATTTT,CASSQVPGQGPNQPQHF
TRBV10-3,few,-,TRBJ1-1,TGTGCCATCAGCAGCCGACAGCCTCCTGGGGACACTGAAGCTTTCTTT,CAISSRQPPGDTEAFF
TRBV7-2,-,-,TRBJ1-3,TGTGCCAGCAGCCGCCCTGGAAACACCATATATTTT,CASSRPGNTIYF
TRBV29-1,-,TRBD1,TRBJ2-4,TGCAGCGCACTCGGGACAGAAAAAAACATTCAGTACTTC,CSALGTEKNIQYF
TRBV6-1,many,-,TRBJ2-2,TGTGCCAGCACCCGACAGATCGGGTTCCCCGGGGAGCTGTTTTTT,CASTRQIGFPGELFF